The 24 T cell receptor beta chains below come from one sample, sequenced in a study of tumor and adjacent non-tumor tissue in lung cancer. RNA was extracted from bulk tissue without any cell sorting. The normal lung tissue was taken more than 3 cm from the tumor edge. Three rounds of nested PCR, following a modified ARM-PCR protocol, produced the TCRbeta library. MiXCR, run by TCRdb on the multiplex PCR reads, gives a single entry per CDR3 protein. The sample has approximately 110,000 distinct CDR3 sequences, about 61% seen once. Sequenced: distant non-tumor lung tissue. These receptors originate from a man aged 60 to 75 with non-small cell lung cancer.

This clonotype is a singleton in its sample. J is TRBJ2-1 and V is TRBV7-2; D not resolved. This CDR3 has 11 residues. The ends were cut back, 7 bases at V and 4 bases at J, with 5 bases in the middle. Germline CDR1 reads SGHTA; CDR2 reads FQGNSA. This chain's CDR3 is CTSTGYNEQFF. CDR3 DNA sequence: TGTACCAGCACCGGATACAATGAGCAGTTCTTC.

About this clonotype itself: Relative to the germline gene, one junction end is altered; a read error may explain this. The J gene is TRBJ2-5, the V gene TRBV5-6; TRBD2 matches at 7 bases. Germline CDR1 is SGHDT and CDR2 is YYEEEE. The CDR3 runs 17 residues. DNA of the CDR3: TGTACCAGCAGCTATGCCCCTAGCAGAGTGGGAGGGGAGACCCAGTACTTC. It yields the protein CTSSYAPSRVGGETQYF.

This clonotype was seen once. The V gene is TRBV4-3, the J gene TRBJ1-4; TRBD1 matches at 8 bases. The J segment lost 11 bases and the V segment lost 0 bases, leaving 5 bases of the junction unmatched. The CDR3 runs to 14 residues. Germline V gene lookup returns CDR1 LGHNA and CDR2 YSLEER. The CDR3 sequence is CASSQETGGEKLFF. In nucleotides, the CDR3 is TGCGCCAGCAGCCAAGAAACAGGGGGGGAGAAACTGTTTTTT.

This clonotype was counted many times. The chain employs TRBV4-2 and TRBJ2-3; D gene unclear. This CDR3 has 14 residues. The ends were cut back, 0 bases at V and 2 bases at J, with 6 bases in the middle. Per the germline V gene, CDR1 is LGHNA and CDR2 is YNFKEQ. In DNA, the CDR3 is TGTGCCAGCAGCCAAGATCCGACCACAGATACGCAGTATTTT. This encodes CASSQDPTTDTQYF.

A word on this clonotype: Possible read error: a much larger clone is one base away. V is TRBV6-6 and J is TRBJ2-3, with 7 bases lining up with TRBD1. The CDR3 totals 14 residues. Germline CDR1 reads MNHNY; CDR2 reads SVGAGI (reference sequence). In nucleotides, the CDR3 is TGTGCCAGCATCCCGGGACAGTACACAGATACGCTGTATTTT. It specifies CASIPGQYTDTLYF.

The chain joins TRBV6-1 to TRBJ1-6; D uncertain. Germline V gives CDR1 MNHNS, CDR2 SASEGT. The CDR3 length is 15 residues. CDR3 region: CANIEVSAYNSPLHF. CDR3 coding DNA: TGTGCTAACATTGAAGTTTCAGCTTATAATTCACCCCTCCACTTT.

As regards this clonotype: This clone may be a read error of a much larger clone one base away. J is TRBJ1-2 and V is TRBV10-3; D is ambiguous. CDR3 size: 11 residues. From germline, CDR1 is ENHRY and CDR2 SYGVKD. CDR3 residues: CTISDNYGYTF. In nucleotides, the CDR3 is TGTACCATCAGTGATAACTATGGCTACACCTTC.

The genes are TRBV2 and TRBJ2-1; D possibly corresponds to TRBD2 (6 bases). The CDR3 consists of 14 residues. The V gene lost 8 bases and the J gene lost 8 bases, with 19 bases spanning the gap. Germline CDR1 reads SNHLY; CDR2 reads FYNNEI. The CDR3 DNA follows: TGTGCCAGCGCTTTGGGCGGGGATGTGCATGAGCAGTTCTTC. This encodes CASALGGDVHEQFF.

This clonotype was detected once. Without the conserved terminal phenylalanine or tryptophan, this CDR3 likely stems from a read error. This rearrangement joins TRBV20-1 to TRBJ1-1; D might be TRBD1 (5 bases). The CDR3 sequence is 14 residues long. Per germline, CDR1 DFQATT and CDR2 SNEGSKA (reference sequence). CDR3 nucleotide sequence: TGCAATGCTAAACGCCATGGGACTGATGGTGAAGCTTTCTCT. The encoded protein is CNAKRHGTDGEAFS.

V is TRBV20-1 and J is TRBJ1-1, with D perhaps TRBD1 (6 bases). The germline V gene has CDR1 DFQATT and CDR2 SNEGSKA (reference sequence). Between the trimmed V and J ends, which lost 3 bases and 4 bases, there was a span of 15 bases. The CDR3 runs to 14 residues. The CDR3 spells CSASRQAWGTEAFF. The CDR3 DNA is TGCAGTGCTAGTAGACAGGCTTGGGGCACTGAAGCTTTCTTT.

Comment on this clonotype: With a much larger clone just one base away, this may be a read error. This chain joins TRBV7-8 and TRBJ1-2; the D gene is possibly TRBD1 (5 bases). The CDR3 is made up of 14 amino acids. Germline CDR1 and CDR2: SGHVS and FQNEAQ. CDR3 in amino acids: CANSSTRTGSGYTF. The CDR3 DNA reads as TGTGCCAACAGCTCAACGCGAACAGGCTCTGGCTACACCTTC.

Of note for this clonotype: Germline is not matched at one junction end, which may reflect a read error. The chain uses TRBV29-1 and TRBJ1-1, with no clear D. The CDR3 consists of 10 residues. Germline CDR1 SQVTM, CDR2 ANQGSEA. CDR3 in DNA: TGCAACGTTGGCCAGACTGAAGCTTTCTTT. This sequence encodes CNVGQTEAFF.

This clonotype was counted at least ten times. This rearrangement joins TRBV12-3 or TRBV12-4 to TRBJ1-1; 8 nucleotides line up with TRBD1. The CDR3 spans 12 residues. With 5 bases clipped from V and 8 bases from J, the junction kept 4 bases outside the gene matches. The CDR3 DNA follows: TGTGCCAGCAGTCGGACAGGGTCGGAAGCTTTCTTT. This encodes CASSRTGSEAFF.

In this sample, this clonotype turned up once. The rearrangement uses TRBV6-6 and TRBJ1-1; TRBD1 is a possible D gene (5 bases). Looked up from germline, CDR1 is MNHNY and CDR2 is SVGAGI (reference sequence). CDR3 length: 14 residues. Trimming took 6 bases from V and 10 from J, leaving 21 bases between them. CDR3 sequence: CASRPYLGESGAFF. The CDR3 bases are TGTGCCAGCAGACCCTACCTGGGGGAGTCTGGAGCTTTCTTT.

As for this clonotype: One base away lies a much larger clone, so this may be a sequencing read error. No conserved phenylalanine or tryptophan is present at the end of the CDR3, so a read error is the likely explanation. This chain connects TRBV5-4 to TRBJ2-6; no reliable D call. CDR1 and CDR2 (germline): SGHNT, YYREEE (reference sequence). The CDR3 has 15 amino acids. Trimming pared 0 bases from V and 0 bases from J, leaving 4 bases between. CDR3 amino acids: CASSLEDSGANVLTL. CDR3 nucleotide sequence: TGTGCCAGCAGCTTGGAGGACTCTGGGGCCAACGTCCTGACTTTG.

This clonotype was detected many times. The V and J genes are TRBV14 and TRBJ2-1, with D perhaps TRBD2 (6 bases). V dropped 4 bases and J dropped 3 bases, with 22 bases sitting between them. CDR1 is SGHDN, CDR2 FVKESK, per germline. This CDR3 comprises 18 residues. The CDR3 region is CASSLTAAGLNFYNEQFF. In nucleotides, the CDR3 is TGTGCCAGCAGCCTAACCGCCGCGGGACTTAACTTCTACAATGAGCAGTTCTTC. The full variable domain, with the rest looked up from reference TRBV14 and TRBJ2-1, is EAGVTQFPSHSVIEKGQTVTLRCDPISGHDNLYWYRRVMGKEIKFLLHFVKESKQDESGMPNNRFLAERTGGTYSTLKVQPAELEDSGVYFCASSLTAAGLNFYNEQFFGPGTRLTVL.

Of note for this clonotype: Relative to the germline gene, one junction end is altered; a read error may explain this. The chain joins TRBV4-1 to TRBJ2-5; TRBD2 matches 8 bases. Germline V gives CDR1 MGHRA, CDR2 YSYEKL. This CDR3 has 15 residues. CDR3 coding DNA: TGTGTCAGCAGCCCCTCGGGTAGCGGGGAAGAGACCCAGTACTTC. Translated: CVSSPSGSGEETQYF.

As for this clonotype: Possible read error: a much larger clone is one base away. The chain recombines TRBV20-1 with TRBJ1-5, with D unclear. With 5 bases removed from V and 2 bases from J, the gap between germline ends came to 10 bases. This CDR3 region has 13 residues. Germline assignment: CDR1 DFQATT and CDR2 SNEGSKA (reference sequence). DNA of the CDR3: TGCAGTGCTTACAGTGGAGGCAATCAGCCCCAGCATTTT. This codes for CSAYSGGNQPQHF.

Comments on this clonotype: It may be a read error: a sequence one base away is much more abundant. This sequence joins TRBV20-1 and TRBJ1-1, with a tentative D call TRBD1 (5 bases). The V gene's germline CDR1 is DFQATT and CDR2 SNEGSKA (reference sequence). The CDR3 totals 15 residues. V lost 0 bases, J lost 1 base, and 12 bases lay in between. The CDR3 bases are TGCAGTGCTAGAGAACCCAGACAGCCGAACACTGAAGCTTTCTTT. Its protein product is CSAREPRQPNTEAFF.

Concerning this clonotype itself: A much larger clone sits a single nucleotide away, making a read error possible. The final CDR3 position lacks the conserved phenylalanine or tryptophan, pointing to a likely read error. This chain joins TRBV6-1 and TRBJ1-5; D remains unclear. CDR3 length equals 17 residues. Germline CDR1 MNHNS, CDR2 SASEGT. V dropped 0 bases and J dropped 2 bases, with 14 bases sitting between them. The CDR3 sequence: CASSEASSGNGNQPQHS. The CDR3 nucleotides are TGTGCCAGCAGTGAAGCTTCCTCGGGAAATGGCAATCAGCCCCAGCATTCT.

In regard to this clonotype: This may be a read error, as it is one base from a much larger clone. The chain couples TRBV20-1 to TRBJ1-1, with D unclear. Trimming took 8 bases from V and 4 from J, leaving 17 bases between them. Germline lookup yields CDR1 DFQATT and CDR2 SNEGSKA (reference sequence). CDR3 length: 13 amino acids. Written as DNA, the CDR3 is TGCAGTTCTCCCTCGTCGGGCGGCACTGAAGCTTTCTTT. Residues: CSSPSSGGTEAFF.

At least ten counts were recorded for this clonotype. The chain recombines TRBV29-1 with TRBJ2-1, with D maybe TRBD2 (5 bases). CDR1 is SQVTM and CDR2 is ANQGSEA in the germline V gene. Deletions cut 7 bases from V and 1 base from J, with 14 bases between. The CDR3 runs to 14 residues. The DNA for the CDR3 is TGCAGCGGAGTGGGCGGAGGATCCTACAATGAGCAGTTCTTC. This codes for CSGVGGGSYNEQFF.

This clonotype turned up a few times. A much larger clone is a single base away; this may be a read error. The chain employs TRBV4-2 and TRBJ2-1; 8 bases line up with TRBD2. Germline V CDR1 and CDR2: LGHNA, YNFKEQ. V was pared by 4 bases and J by 7 bases, with 15 bases of the junction left unmatched. This CDR3 region has 17 residues. For the CDR3, the DNA is TGTGCCAGCAGCCGCGACCCCGCCGGGACTAGTGTAAATGAGCAGTTCTTC. Translation gives CASSRDPAGTSVNEQFF.

This clonotype was recorded once. This chain links TRBV11-1 with TRBJ2-7, with TRBD1 identical over 10 bases. The V gene's germline CDR1 is SGHAT and CDR2 FQDESV (reference sequence). The CDR3 totals 15 residues. V dropped 5 bases and J dropped 5; count of bases not matched to a gene: 9. The CDR3 sequence: CASSVAGQGRHEQYF. The CDR3 DNA sequence: TGTGCCAGCAGCGTCGCGGGACAGGGGCGTCACGAGCAGTACTTC.